Listed below are T cell receptor beta chains from one sample, sequenced in a study of T cells in Graves' hyperthyroidism and ophthalmopathy. MiXCR was run by TCRdb on the multiplex PCR reads, yielding one entry per CDR3 protein. Counted here are roughly 660,000 distinct CDR3 sequences, around 15% occurring once; the ten biggest clones make up 15% to 17%. The sample comprised blood. These receptors were obtained from a man aged 45-65 years with Graves' hyperthyroidism. The CDR3 runs from the conserved cysteine through the conserved F or W. Fields, in order: J gene, D gene, V gene, clone size, CDR3 protein, CDR3 DNA. The D gene is left open where the match is weak. Rows may omit the clone size; those that give it use once, few, many or a size class.

J gene: TRBJ2-5
D gene: -
V gene: TRBV10-3
clone size: few
CDR3 protein: CAISDSARGQYF
CDR3 DNA: TGTGCCATCAGTGATTCGGCGCGGGGACAGTACTTC

J gene: TRBJ1-6
D gene: -
V gene: TRBV6-2/TRBV6-3
clone size: -
CDR3 protein: CASSKQERNSPLHF
CDR3 DNA: TGTGCCAGCAGCAAACAGGAGCGGAATTCACCCCTCCACTTT

J gene: TRBJ2-7
D gene: TRBD2
V gene: TRBV20-1
clone size: many
CDR3 protein: CSARPRGLAGAYEQYF
CDR3 DNA: TGCAGTGCTAGACCCCGAGGACTAGCGGGAGCCTACGAGCAGTACTTC

J gene: TRBJ1-5
D gene: -
V gene: TRBV19
clone size: -
CDR3 protein: CASSTETVYSNQPQHF
CDR3 DNA: TGTGCCAGTAGTACCGAGACGGTTTATAGCAATCAGCCCCAGCATTTT

J gene: TRBJ2-5
D gene: -
V gene: TRBV9
clone size: -
CDR3 protein: CASSVYDSQETQYF
CDR3 DNA: TGTGCCAGCAGCGTCTACGACAGCCAAGAGACCCAGTACTTC

J gene: TRBJ2-5
D gene: -
V gene: TRBV15
clone size: many
CDR3 protein: CATSRGVGSGETQYF
CDR3 DNA: TGTGCCACCAGCAGAGGGGTCGGTTCGGGGGAGACCCAGTACTTC

J gene: TRBJ2-1
D gene: TRBD2
V gene: TRBV10-3
clone size: few
CDR3 protein: CAIRGTSGMWNEQFF
CDR3 DNA: TGTGCCATCAGAGGGACTAGCGGGATGTGGAATGAGCAGTTCTTC

J gene: TRBJ2-5
D gene: -
V gene: TRBV11-2
clone size: many
CDR3 protein: CASSEIKGRETQYF
CDR3 DNA: TGTGCCAGCAGCGAAATCAAGGGGAGAGAGACCCAGTACTTC

J gene: TRBJ1-5
D gene: -
V gene: TRBV5-1
clone size: many
CDR3 protein: CASSQGGNNQPQHF
CDR3 DNA: TGCGCCAGCAGCCAGGGAGGGAACAATCAGCCCCAGCATTTT

J gene: TRBJ1-5
D gene: -
V gene: TRBV30
clone size: -
CDR3 protein: CAWSVLVGSAAQHF
CDR3 DNA: TGTGCCTGGAGTGTACTCGTGGGCTCCGCGGCCCAGCATTTT

J gene: TRBJ1-4
D gene: -
V gene: TRBV19
clone size: many
CDR3 protein: CASSPAEVSNEKLFF
CDR3 DNA: TGTGCCAGTAGTCCGGCGGAGGTGTCTAATGAAAAACTGTTTTTT

J gene: TRBJ2-2
D gene: -
V gene: TRBV2
clone size: -
CDR3 protein: CASRWGSGNTGELFF
CDR3 DNA: TGTGCCAGCAGATGGGGGAGTGGCAACACCGGGGAGCTGTTTTTT

J gene: TRBJ2-1
D gene: -
V gene: TRBV20-1
clone size: -
CDR3 protein: CSARQPGGTRNEQFF
CDR3 DNA: TGCAGTGCTAGGCAGCCAGGGGGGACACGCAATGAGCAGTTCTTC

J gene: TRBJ2-1
D gene: TRBD2
V gene: TRBV7-9
clone size: many
CDR3 protein: CASSFWDPPSGYYNEQFF
CDR3 DNA: TGTGCCAGCAGCTTTTGGGATCCACCTAGCGGATATTACAATGAGCAGTTCTTC

J gene: TRBJ1-1
D gene: -
V gene: TRBV25-1
clone size: many
CDR3 protein: CASSESGRMEAFF
CDR3 DNA: TGTGCCAGCAGCGAATCAGGCCGTATGGAGGCTTTCTTT

J gene: TRBJ2-3
D gene: TRBD2
V gene: TRBV7-2
clone size: -
CDR3 protein: CASSFIRLAGVGDTQYF
CDR3 DNA: TGTGCCAGCAGCTTTATTCGACTAGCGGGAGTTGGGGATACGCAGTATTTT

J gene: TRBJ2-1
D gene: -
V gene: TRBV3-1
clone size: many
CDR3 protein: CASSQGVQGGSSYNEQFF
CDR3 DNA: TGTGCCAGCAGCCAAGGGGTCCAGGGTGGAAGCTCCTACAATGAGCAGTTCTTC

J gene: TRBJ2-1
D gene: -
V gene: TRBV24-1
clone size: few
CDR3 protein: CATGAYRGDYNEQFF
CDR3 DNA: TGTGCCACCGGAGCCTATCGAGGAGACTACAATGAGCAGTTCTTC

J gene: TRBJ1-1
D gene: -
V gene: TRBV3-1
clone size: few
CDR3 protein: CASSAGRGATEAFF
CDR3 DNA: TGTGCCAGCAGCGCTGGGAGGGGGGCCACTGAAGCTTTCTTT

J gene: TRBJ2-7
D gene: TRBD1
V gene: TRBV20-1
clone size: -
CDR3 protein: CSAIHGRGTGWIEQYF
CDR3 DNA: TGCAGTGCTATCCACGGCCGAGGGACAGGGTGGATCGAGCAGTACTTC

J gene: TRBJ2-2
D gene: TRBD1
V gene: TRBV12-3/TRBV12-4
clone size: -
CDR3 protein: CASSRPRDREGTGELFF
CDR3 DNA: TGTGCCAGCAGTCGCCCCCGGGACAGGGAGGGGACCGGGGAGCTGTTTTTT

J gene: TRBJ2-3
D gene: TRBD2
V gene: TRBV28
clone size: many
CDR3 protein: CASSSRVAGTTDTQYF
CDR3 DNA: TGTGCCAGCAGTTCCCGGGTAGCGGGCACCACAGATACGCAGTATTTT

J gene: TRBJ2-3
D gene: -
V gene: TRBV19
clone size: few
CDR3 protein: CASSIATISDTQYF
CDR3 DNA: TGTGCCAGTAGTATCGCAACTATCTCCGATACGCAGTATTTT

J gene: TRBJ2-4
D gene: -
V gene: TRBV3-1
clone size: many
CDR3 protein: CASSPLGSIAKNIQYF
CDR3 DNA: TGTGCCAGCAGCCCCTTAGGGTCAATAGCCAAAAACATTCAGTACTTC

J gene: TRBJ2-1
D gene: -
V gene: TRBV27
clone size: many
CDR3 protein: CASTRRGGAYNEQFF
CDR3 DNA: TGTGCCAGCACCCGAAGGGGGGGGGCCTACAATGAGCAGTTCTTC

J gene: TRBJ2-1
D gene: -
V gene: TRBV19
clone size: -
CDR3 protein: CASSLQGIGINEQFF
CDR3 DNA: TGTGCCAGTAGTTTACAGGGTATAGGGATCAATGAGCAGTTCTTC

J gene: TRBJ2-7
D gene: -
V gene: TRBV6-1
clone size: few
CDR3 protein: CASTFGGPLSEQYF
CDR3 DNA: TGTGCCAGCACGTTTGGGGGACCCCTCTCCGAGCAGTACTTC

J gene: TRBJ1-6
D gene: -
V gene: TRBV6-1
clone size: -
CDR3 protein: CASSEVLSSYNSPLHF
CDR3 DNA: TGTGCCAGCAGTGAAGTTCTGAGCTCCTATAATTCACCCCTCCACTTT

J gene: TRBJ2-2
D gene: TRBD2
V gene: TRBV11-2
clone size: many
CDR3 protein: CASSLGAGGTGELFF
CDR3 DNA: TGTGCCAGCAGCTTAGGCGCGGGAGGAACCGGGGAGCTGTTTTTT

J gene: TRBJ2-2
D gene: TRBD1
V gene: TRBV30
clone size: many
CDR3 protein: CAWGGQGSGELFF
CDR3 DNA: TGTGCCTGGGGGGGACAGGGCTCCGGGGAGCTGTTTTTT

J gene: TRBJ2-1
D gene: TRBD2
V gene: TRBV28
clone size: -
CDR3 protein: CASSLAGGCNEQFF
CDR3 DNA: TGTGCCAGCAGTCTAGCGGGAGGCTGCAATGAGCAGTTCTTC

J gene: TRBJ1-5
D gene: -
V gene: TRBV6-2/TRBV6-3
clone size: few
CDR3 protein: CASSYERAPQHF
CDR3 DNA: TGTGCCAGCAGTTACGAGAGGGCGCCCCAGCATTTT

J gene: TRBJ2-2
D gene: -
V gene: TRBV11-2
clone size: few
CDR3 protein: CASSFRRTNTGELFF
CDR3 DNA: TGTGCCAGCAGCTTTAGACGGACTAACACCGGGGAGCTGTTTTTT

J gene: TRBJ2-7
D gene: TRBD1
V gene: TRBV7-9
clone size: few
CDR3 protein: CASSSFGTGIHEQYF
CDR3 DNA: TGTGCCAGCAGTTCCTTCGGGACAGGTATACACGAGCAGTACTTC

J gene: TRBJ1-2
D gene: TRBD1
V gene: TRBV6-1
clone size: many
CDR3 protein: CASGTDYGYTF
CDR3 DNA: TGTGCCAGTGGGACAGACTATGGCTACACCTTC

J gene: TRBJ2-5
D gene: TRBD1
V gene: TRBV29-1
clone size: many
CDR3 protein: CSVHPGTGGETQYF
CDR3 DNA: TGCAGCGTTCATCCCGGGACAGGGGGAGAGACCCAGTACTTC

J gene: TRBJ2-7
D gene: TRBD2
V gene: TRBV12-3/TRBV12-4
clone size: many
CDR3 protein: CASTLTSGPYEQYF
CDR3 DNA: TGTGCCAGCACCCTGACTAGCGGACCCTACGAGCAGTACTTC

J gene: TRBJ2-7
D gene: -
V gene: TRBV3-1
clone size: many
CDR3 protein: CASSLRRRTYEQYF
CDR3 DNA: TGTGCCAGCAGCCTCCGACGGAGGACCTACGAGCAGTACTTC

J gene: TRBJ2-7
D gene: TRBD2
V gene: TRBV20-1
clone size: -
CDR3 protein: CSASKRDPSYEQYF
CDR3 DNA: TGCAGTGCTAGTAAGCGGGACCCCTCCTACGAGCAGTACTTC

J gene: TRBJ1-6
D gene: TRBD1
V gene: TRBV20-1
clone size: few
CDR3 protein: CSARDYAGQGHSPLHF
CDR3 DNA: TGCAGTGCTAGAGATTATGCGGGACAGGGACATTCACCCCTCCACTTT

J gene: TRBJ2-1
D gene: -
V gene: TRBV11-2
clone size: many
CDR3 protein: CASSLDRGQPYNEQFF
CDR3 DNA: TGTGCCAGCAGCTTAGATCGTGGACAGCCATACAATGAGCAGTTCTTC

J gene: TRBJ2-1
D gene: TRBD2
V gene: TRBV6-1
clone size: many
CDR3 protein: CASSKTSGSNEQFF
CDR3 DNA: TGTGCCAGCAGCAAAACTAGCGGGAGTAATGAGCAGTTCTTC

J gene: TRBJ2-1
D gene: -
V gene: TRBV5-5
clone size: -
CDR3 protein: CASRGAGTPLSNEQFF
CDR3 DNA: TGTGCCAGCAGAGGAGCCGGGACCCCCCTTTCCAATGAGCAGTTCTTC

J gene: TRBJ1-2
D gene: -
V gene: TRBV30
clone size: -
CDR3 protein: CAWSAPAFAGYTF
CDR3 DNA: TGTGCCTGGAGTGCCCCCGCGTTTGCTGGCTACACCTTC

J gene: TRBJ1-1
D gene: TRBD1
V gene: TRBV10-3
clone size: many
CDR3 protein: CAISESGTGTGFEAFF
CDR3 DNA: TGTGCCATCAGTGAGTCGGGCACCGGGACAGGGTTTGAAGCTTTCTTT

J gene: TRBJ2-7
D gene: TRBD2
V gene: TRBV7-2
clone size: -
CDR3 protein: CASSLLPGLADYEQYF
CDR3 DNA: TGTGCCAGCAGCTTACTACCGGGACTAGCCGATTACGAGCAGTACTTC

J gene: TRBJ2-7
D gene: -
V gene: TRBV27
clone size: -
CDR3 protein: CASSLFRGAVYEQYF
CDR3 DNA: TGTGCCAGCAGTTTATTTCGGGGGGCGGTCTACGAGCAGTACTTC

J gene: TRBJ2-1
D gene: -
V gene: TRBV13
clone size: -
CDR3 protein: CASSPPERYEQFF
CDR3 DNA: TGTGCCAGCAGCCCTCCCGAGCGGTATGAGCAGTTCTTC

J gene: TRBJ1-2
D gene: -
V gene: TRBV19
clone size: -
CDR3 protein: CASSQFNGYTF
CDR3 DNA: TGTGCCAGTAGTCAATTTAATGGCTACACCTTC